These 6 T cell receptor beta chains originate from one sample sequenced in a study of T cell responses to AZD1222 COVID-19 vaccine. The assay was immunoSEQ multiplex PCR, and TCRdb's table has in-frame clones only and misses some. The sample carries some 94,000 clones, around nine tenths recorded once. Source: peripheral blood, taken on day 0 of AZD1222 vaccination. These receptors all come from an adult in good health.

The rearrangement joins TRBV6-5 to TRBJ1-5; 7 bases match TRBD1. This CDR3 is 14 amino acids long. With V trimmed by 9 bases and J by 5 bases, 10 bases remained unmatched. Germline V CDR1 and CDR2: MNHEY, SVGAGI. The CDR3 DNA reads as TGTGCCAGTAGAACAGGGGTTCCGCATCAGCCCCAGCATTTT. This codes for CASRTGVPHQPQHF.

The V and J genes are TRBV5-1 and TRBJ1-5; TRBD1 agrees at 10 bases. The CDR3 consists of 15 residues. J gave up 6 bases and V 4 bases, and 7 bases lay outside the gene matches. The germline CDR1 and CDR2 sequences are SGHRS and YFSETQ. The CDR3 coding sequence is TGCGCCAGCAGCCCAGGGACAGGGGTTTCTCAGCCCCAGCATTTT. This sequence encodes CASSPGTGVSQPQHF.

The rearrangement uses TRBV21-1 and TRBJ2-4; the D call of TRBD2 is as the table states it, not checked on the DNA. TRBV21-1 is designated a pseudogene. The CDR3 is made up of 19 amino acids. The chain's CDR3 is CASKETGDQISVAKNIQYF. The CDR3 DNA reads TGTGCCAGCAAGGAAACGGGAGATCAGATCTCAGTAGCCAAAAACATTCAGTACTTC.

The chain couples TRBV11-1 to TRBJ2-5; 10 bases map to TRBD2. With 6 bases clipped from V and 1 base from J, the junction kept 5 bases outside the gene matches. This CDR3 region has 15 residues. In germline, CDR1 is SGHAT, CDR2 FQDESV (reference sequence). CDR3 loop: CASRPSGRAQETQYF. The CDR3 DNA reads TGTGCCAGCAGGCCGAGCGGGAGGGCCCAAGAGACCCAGTACTTC.

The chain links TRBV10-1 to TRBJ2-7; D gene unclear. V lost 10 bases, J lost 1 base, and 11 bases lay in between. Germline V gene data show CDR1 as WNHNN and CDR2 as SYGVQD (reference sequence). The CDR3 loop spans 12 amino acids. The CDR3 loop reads CATPDPSYEQYF. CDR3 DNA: TGCGCCACCCCGGACCCTTCCTACGAGCAGTACTTC.

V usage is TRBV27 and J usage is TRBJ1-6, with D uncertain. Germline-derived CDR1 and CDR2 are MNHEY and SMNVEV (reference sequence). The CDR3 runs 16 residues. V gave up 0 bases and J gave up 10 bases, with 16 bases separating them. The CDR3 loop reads CASSLSSGVFNSPLHF. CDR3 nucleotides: TGTGCCAGCAGTTTATCATCCGGGGTTTTTAACTCACCCCTCCACTTT.